This T cell receptor beta chain was documented in a study of blood T cell repertoires in COVID-19. Study overall: T cells, B-cell-depleted T cells, or PBMCs provided the cDNA or gDNA that served as material.

Some clones are missing from TCRdb's copy, which holds only in-frame ones; the method was immunoSEQ multiplex PCR. The sample has 97,000 or so clones, 90% seen once. Germline V CDR1 and CDR2: SGHDT, YYEEEE. V lost 3 bases and J lost 0; bases outside the gene matches: 3. The length of the CDR3 is 15 residues. J is TRBJ1-3 and V is TRBV5-6, with TRBD1 identical over 7 bases. The sample comprised peripheral blood. The receptor was isolated from a middle-aged man with acute or convalescent COVID-19. The CDR3 protein is CASSSGQLSGNTIYF. CDR3 coding DNA: TGTGCCAGCAGCTCGGGACAGCTCTCTGGAAACACCATATATTTT.